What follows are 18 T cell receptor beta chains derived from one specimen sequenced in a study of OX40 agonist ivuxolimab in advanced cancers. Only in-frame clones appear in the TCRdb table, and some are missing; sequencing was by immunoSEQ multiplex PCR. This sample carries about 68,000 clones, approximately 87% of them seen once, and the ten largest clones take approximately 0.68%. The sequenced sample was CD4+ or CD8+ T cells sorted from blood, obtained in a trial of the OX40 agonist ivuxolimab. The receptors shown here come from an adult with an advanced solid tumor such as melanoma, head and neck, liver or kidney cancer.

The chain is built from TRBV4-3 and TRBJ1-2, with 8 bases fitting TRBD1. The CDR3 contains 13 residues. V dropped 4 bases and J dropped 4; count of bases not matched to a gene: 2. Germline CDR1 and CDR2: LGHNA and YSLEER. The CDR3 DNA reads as TGCGCCAGCAGCCCCCAGGGGGCCTATGGCTACACCTTC. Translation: CASSPQGAYGYTF.

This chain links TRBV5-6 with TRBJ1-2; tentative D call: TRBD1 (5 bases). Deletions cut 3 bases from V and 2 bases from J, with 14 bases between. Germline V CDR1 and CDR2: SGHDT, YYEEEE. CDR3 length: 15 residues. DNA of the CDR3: TGTGCCAGCAGCTCGCCCCCGGGACTAAACTATGGCTACACCTTC. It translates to CASSSPPGLNYGYTF.

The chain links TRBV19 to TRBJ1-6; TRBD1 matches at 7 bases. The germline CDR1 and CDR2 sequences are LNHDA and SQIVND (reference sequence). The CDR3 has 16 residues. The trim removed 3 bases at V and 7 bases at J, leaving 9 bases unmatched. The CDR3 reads CASSILTGVDNSPLHF. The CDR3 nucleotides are TGTGCCAGTAGTATCCTTACAGGGGTTGACAATTCACCCCTCCACTTT.

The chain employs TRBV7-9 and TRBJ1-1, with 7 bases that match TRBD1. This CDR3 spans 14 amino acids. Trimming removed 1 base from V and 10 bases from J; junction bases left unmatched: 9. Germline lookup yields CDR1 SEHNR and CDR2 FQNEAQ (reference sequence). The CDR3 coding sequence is TGTGCCAGCAGCTTAGAATATAGACAGGGAGTAGCTTTCTTT. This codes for CASSLEYRQGVAFF.

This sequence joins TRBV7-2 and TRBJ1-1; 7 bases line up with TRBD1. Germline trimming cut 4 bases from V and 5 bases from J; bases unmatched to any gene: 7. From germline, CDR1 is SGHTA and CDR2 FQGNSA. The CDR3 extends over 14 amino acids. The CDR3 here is CASSSRQGFTEAFF. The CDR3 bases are TGTGCCAGCAGCTCAAGACAGGGCTTTACTGAAGCTTTCTTT.

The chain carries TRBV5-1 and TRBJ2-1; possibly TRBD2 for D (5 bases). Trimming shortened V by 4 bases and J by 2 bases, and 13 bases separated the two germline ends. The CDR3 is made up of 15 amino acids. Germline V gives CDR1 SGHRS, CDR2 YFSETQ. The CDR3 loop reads CASSLEEGAYNEQFF. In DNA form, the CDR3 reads TGCGCCAGCAGCCTGGAAGAGGGAGCCTACAATGAGCAGTTCTTC.

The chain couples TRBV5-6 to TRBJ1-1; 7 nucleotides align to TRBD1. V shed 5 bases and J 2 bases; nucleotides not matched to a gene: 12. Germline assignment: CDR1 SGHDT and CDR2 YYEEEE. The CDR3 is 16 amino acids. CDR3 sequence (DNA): TGTGCCAGCAGTTACGGACAGGTGATGGGAAACACTGAAGCTTTCTTT. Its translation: CASSYGQVMGNTEAFF.

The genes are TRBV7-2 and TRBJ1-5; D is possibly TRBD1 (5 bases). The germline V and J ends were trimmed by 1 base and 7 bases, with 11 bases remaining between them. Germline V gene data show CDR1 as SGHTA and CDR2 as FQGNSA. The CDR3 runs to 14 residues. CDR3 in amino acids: CASSLGQWGQPQHF. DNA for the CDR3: TGTGCCAGCAGCTTAGGACAGTGGGGACAGCCCCAGCATTTT.

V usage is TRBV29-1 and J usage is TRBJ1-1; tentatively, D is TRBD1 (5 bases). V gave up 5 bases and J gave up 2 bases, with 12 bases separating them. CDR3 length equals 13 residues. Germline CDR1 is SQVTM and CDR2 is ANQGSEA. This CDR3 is CSVQGSINTEAFF. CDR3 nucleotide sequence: TGCAGCGTTCAGGGCTCGATTAACACTGAAGCTTTCTTT.

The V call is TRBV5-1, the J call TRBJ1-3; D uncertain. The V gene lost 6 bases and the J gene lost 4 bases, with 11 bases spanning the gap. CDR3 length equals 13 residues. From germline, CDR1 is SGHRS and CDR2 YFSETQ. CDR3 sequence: CASKFEGGNTIYF. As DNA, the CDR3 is TGCGCCAGCAAATTCGAGGGCGGAAACACCATATATTTT. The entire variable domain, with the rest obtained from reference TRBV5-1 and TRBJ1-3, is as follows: KAGVTQTPRYLIKTRGQQVTLSCSPISGHRSVSWYQQTPGQGLQFLFEYFSETQRNKGNFPGRFSGRQFSNSRSEMNVSTLELGDSALYLCASKFEGGNTIYFGEGSWLTVV.

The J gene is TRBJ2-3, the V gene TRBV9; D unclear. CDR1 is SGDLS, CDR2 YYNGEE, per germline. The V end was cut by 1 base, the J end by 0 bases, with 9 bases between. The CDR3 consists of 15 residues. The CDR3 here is CASSVSSSSTDTQYF. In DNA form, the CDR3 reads TGTGCCAGCAGCGTATCGTCTTCTAGCACAGATACGCAGTATTTT.

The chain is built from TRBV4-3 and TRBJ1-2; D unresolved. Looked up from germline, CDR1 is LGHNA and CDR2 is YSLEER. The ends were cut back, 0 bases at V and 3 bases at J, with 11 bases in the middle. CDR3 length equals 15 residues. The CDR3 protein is CASSQEYLTYYGYTF. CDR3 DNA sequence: TGCGCCAGCAGCCAAGAATACCTTACCTACTATGGCTACACCTTC.

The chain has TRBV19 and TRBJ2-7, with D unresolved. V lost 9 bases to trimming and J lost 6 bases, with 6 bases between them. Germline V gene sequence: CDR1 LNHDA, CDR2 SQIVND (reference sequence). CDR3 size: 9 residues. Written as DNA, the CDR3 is TGTGCCAGGAAGTCCGAGCAGTACTTC. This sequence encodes CARKSEQYF.

CDR3 amino acids: CASGQSRNTIYF. CDR3 sequence (DNA): TGTGCCAGCGGACAATCAAGAAACACCATATATTTT. The chain carries TRBV9 and TRBJ1-3; a possible D gene is TRBD1 (5 bases). V lost 7 bases to trimming and J lost 5 bases, with 10 bases between them. Looked up from germline, CDR1 is SGDLS and CDR2 is YYNGEE. CDR3 size: 12 residues.

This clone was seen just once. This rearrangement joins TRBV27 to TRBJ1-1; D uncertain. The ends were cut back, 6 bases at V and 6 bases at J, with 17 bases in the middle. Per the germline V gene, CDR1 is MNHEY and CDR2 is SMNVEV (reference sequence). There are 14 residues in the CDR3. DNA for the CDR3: TGTGCCAGCAGCATCAGGCAGAGAGCTGCTGAAGCTTTCTTT. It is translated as CASSIRQRAAEAFF.

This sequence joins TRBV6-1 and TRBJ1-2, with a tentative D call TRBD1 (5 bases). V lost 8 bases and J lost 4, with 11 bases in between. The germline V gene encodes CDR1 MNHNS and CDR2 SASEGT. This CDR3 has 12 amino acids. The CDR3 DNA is TGTGCCAGCCTCAGGGTGCGCTATGGCTACACCTTC. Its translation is CASLRVRYGYTF.

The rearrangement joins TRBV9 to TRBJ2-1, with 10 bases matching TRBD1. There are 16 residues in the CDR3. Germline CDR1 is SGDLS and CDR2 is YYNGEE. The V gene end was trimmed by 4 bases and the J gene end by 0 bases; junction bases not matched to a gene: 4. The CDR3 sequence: CASSLRTGGSYNEQFF. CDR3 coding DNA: TGTGCCAGCAGCTTACGGACAGGGGGCTCCTACAATGAGCAGTTCTTC.

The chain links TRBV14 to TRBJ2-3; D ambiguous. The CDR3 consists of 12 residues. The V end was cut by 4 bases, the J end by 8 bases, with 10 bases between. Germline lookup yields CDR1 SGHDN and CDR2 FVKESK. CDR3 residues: CASSLQRSTQYF. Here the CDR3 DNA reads TGTGCCAGCAGCCTTCAAAGGAGTACGCAGTATTTT. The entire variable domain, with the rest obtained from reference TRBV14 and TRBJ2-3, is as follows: EAGVTQFPSHSVIEKGQTVTLRCDPISGHDNLYWYRRVMGKEIKFLLHFVKESKQDESGMPNNRFLAERTGGTYSTLKVQPAELEDSGVYFCASSLQRSTQYFGPGTRLTVL.